The next 3 T cell receptor beta chains were all read from a single sample in a study of blood T cell repertoires in COVID-19. The protocol was immunoSEQ multiplex PCR, while the TCRdb copy is restricted to in-frame clones and leaves out a portion. Counted here are roughly 48,000 clones, more than 70% occurring once; the ten biggest clones make up about 13%. The sequenced material came from peripheral blood. The receptors were sampled from a human donor in a cohort sampled during active COVID-19.

The rearrangement joins TRBV7-9 to TRBJ1-2; tentative D call: TRBD1 (6 bases). The CDR3 is made up of 14 amino acids. Germline CDR1 is SEHNR and CDR2 is FQNEAQ (reference sequence). The germline V and J ends were trimmed by 5 bases and 8 bases, with 18 bases remaining between them. CDR3: CASSHWTAEAGYTF. The CDR3 DNA is TGTGCCAGCAGCCACTGGACAGCCGAAGCGGGCTACACCTTC.

The CDR3 is CASSYSRRVGGETQYF. The CDR3 DNA follows: TGTGCCAGCAGTTACTCGAGAAGGGTCGGGGGAGAGACCCAGTACTTC. This chain links TRBV6-2 or TRBV6-3 with TRBJ2-5; a possible D gene is TRBD2 (6 bases). This CDR3 is 16 amino acids long. The V and J ends lost 0 bases and 4 bases respectively, with 15 bases between them. Germline CDR1 and CDR2: MNHEY and SVGEGT.

The gene calls are TRBV30 and TRBJ1-6; no clear D. The length of the CDR3 is 13 residues. V lost 0 bases, J lost 8 bases, and 8 bases lay in between. The germline V gene has CDR1 GTSNPN and CDR2 SVGIG (reference sequence). This CDR3 reads CAWSVIADSPLHF. The CDR3 DNA is TGTGCCTGGAGTGTAATAGCAGATTCACCCCTCCACTTT.